The clone carrying this TCR beta chain turned up a few times. Each library that profiled naive CD8 cells came from about 20,000 to 1,000,000 sorted cells with 10%, 30% or 50% RNA. The authors gated naive CD8 T cells as CD8+CD4-CCR7+CD45RA+ for sorting. This entry is derived from a study of molecular identifiers for immune sequencing clone quantification. About the study: In replicates, RNA taken from approximately 22,000 or 94,000 naive CD8 cells was divided five ways, and four portions underwent sequencing.

Libraries of bulk TCR were made by previously described methods (with listed TCR primers). MiXCR was run by TCRdb on the PCR reads, yielding one entry per CDR3 protein. This table has some 590,000 distinct CDR3 sequences, about 25% appearing once. CDR3 length equals 13 residues. Germline V gene lookup returns CDR1 LNHDA and CDR2 SQIVND (reference sequence). V was shortened by 4 bases and J by 10 bases, with 16 bases between the two germline ends. This sequence originates from a human donor in good health. Some libraries in this study had Jurkat cell RNA spiked in. Sequencing was performed on naive CD8+ T cells from blood, with Jurkat cell RNA spiked in. Subset meaning: FACS-sorted CD8+CD4-CCR7+CD45RA+ naive T cells. The gene calls are TRBV19 and TRBJ1-1, with D unclear. The CDR3 region is CASSNSLNGRAFF. The CDR3 DNA sequence: TGTGCCAGTAGTAATTCACTGAACGGGAGAGCTTTCTTT.